This TCR beta chain was sequenced in a study of CD4 T cells in relation to SARS-CoV-2 and coronaviruses. Overall study: Negative control cultures got HIV-1 Nef peptides or no peptide.

Findings and limits, study-wide: Crossreactivity was assessed only for spike protein, not other viral proteins.

Details on this clone: Its antigen remains unidentified.

CD4+ T cells from unexposed donors were obtained before the COVID-19 pandemic (2011-2018). The cells were cultured for under 13 days before CD4+ T cells were isolated. Profiling relied on immunoSEQ multiplex PCR, and the TCRdb table lists in-frame clones only, not all of them. The table includes about 23,000 clones, roughly four fifths detected once. CDR1 is SEHNR and CDR2 is FQNEAQ in the germline V gene (reference sequence). Trimming removed 1 base from V and 1 base from J, with 10 bases in between. CDR3 length: 15 residues. The chain has TRBV7-9 and TRBJ1-1; D ambiguous. Sequenced: CD4+ T cells from PBMCs, cultured in vitro. This sequence was found in a human donor in good health. The CDR3 region has the DNA TGTGCCAGCAGCTTAGGGGGTACCTCGAACACTGAAGCTTTCTTT. Amino acid sequence: CASSLGGTSNTEAFF.